A selection of T cell receptor beta chains follows, all from one sample in a study of blood T cell repertoires in COVID-19. TCRdb's table, derived via immunoSEQ multiplex PCR, lists solely in-frame clones and lacks some. This table has over 150,000 clones, roughly 92% appearing once. The sequenced sample was peripheral blood. These receptors all stem from a man aged 25 to 40 with COVID-19, enrolled during active disease. Both conserved end residues are part of each CDR3. D genes are given only for firm matches. A clone size is listed for some rows: how often the clone was seen (once, few, many), or a class if it is expanded.

j_call clone_size v_call d_call cdr3_aa cdr3_nt
TRBJ1-2 NA TRBV29-1 NA CSAPEGYGYTF TGCAGCGCCCCGGAGGGGTATGGCTACACCTTC
TRBJ2-2 NA TRBV29-1 TRBD1 CSVEVTGMNTGELFF TGCAGCGTTGAGGTGACAGGGATGAACACCGGGGAGCTGTTTTTT
TRBJ2-1 NA TRBV12-3/TRBV12-4 TRBD1 CASRGTGVHEQFF TGTGCCAGCAGAGGTACAGGGGTCCATGAGCAGTTCTTC
TRBJ1-4 NA TRBV5-4 TRBD1 CASSLGQPTNEKLFF TGTGCCAGCAGCCTGGGACAGCCAACTAATGAAAAACTGTTTTTT
TRBJ2-3 NA TRBV11-3 NA CASSYGSGGTDTQYF TGTGCCAGCAGCTATGGGTCGGGGGGCACAGATACGCAGTATTTT
TRBJ1-5 NA TRBV6-2/TRBV6-3 NA CASSMGEPQHF TGTGCCAGCAGTATGGGAGAGCCCCAGCATTTT
TRBJ2-7 NA TRBV3-1/TRBV3-2 TRBD2 CASSQDSGTSVGEQYF TGTGCCAGCAGCCAGGATTCCGGGACTAGCGTAGGCGAGCAGTACTTC
TRBJ1-2 NA TRBV19 TRBD1 CASSITRTGNYGYTF TGTGCCAGTAGTATAACAAGGACAGGGAACTATGGCTACACCTTC
TRBJ2-3 NA TRBV11-2 NA CASSLTRVTDTQYF TGTGCCAGCAGCTTAACACGGGTGACAGATACGCAGTATTTT
TRBJ2-3 NA TRBV2 TRBD2 CASSDSGGPDTQYF TGTGCCAGCAGTGACTCGGGGGGTCCAGATACGCAGTATTTT
TRBJ2-1 NA TRBV3-1/TRBV3-2 TRBD2 CASSQGGLAGLTVYEQFF TGTGCCAGCAGCCAGGGGGGACTAGCGGGGCTGACGGTCTATGAGCAGTTCTTC
TRBJ1-1 once TRBV28 NA CASSLGRVPEAFF TGTGCCAGCAGTTTAGGCAGGGTCCCTGAAGCTTTCTTT
TRBJ2-2 few TRBV12-3/TRBV12-4 NA CASRRTSLGELFF TGTGCCAGCAGACGCACTAGTCTCGGGGAGCTGTTTTTT
TRBJ2-2 NA TRBV4-2 TRBD2 CASSRGTRTLPGELFF TGTGCCAGCAGCCGAGGGACTAGAACTCTACCCGGGGAGCTGTTTTTT
TRBJ2-7 NA TRBV15 NA CATSAQTGPYEQYF TGTGCCACCAGCGCACAGACAGGACCCTACGAGCAGTACTTC
TRBJ2-1 NA TRBV18 NA CASSRGQSNEQFF TGTGCCAGCTCCCGCGGACAGAGCAATGAGCAGTTCTTC
TRBJ2-5 NA TRBV9 NA CASSVVRGRETQYF TGTGCCAGCAGCGTAGTCAGGGGCCGGGAGACCCAGTACTTC
TRBJ1-1 once TRBV19 TRBD1 CASSPRQGLTEAFF TGTGCCAGTAGTCCCCGACAGGGATTAACTGAAGCTTTCTTT
TRBJ1-3 NA TRBV19 TRBD1 CASSNRDSGNTIYF TGTGCCAGCTCAAACAGGGACAGTGGAAACACCATATATTTT
TRBJ1-1 NA TRBV5-4 NA CASSWQGYGTEAFF TGTGCCAGCAGCTGGCAGGGGTATGGCACTGAAGCTTTCTTT
TRBJ1-2 NA TRBV4-2 NA CASSQELAGNYGYTF TGTGCCAGCAGCCAAGAGTTAGCGGGGAACTATGGCTACACCTTC
TRBJ1-2 NA TRBV19 NA CASSSRNGGYTF TGTGCCAGTAGTTCCAGGAATGGTGGCTACACCTTC
TRBJ2-5 NA TRBV4-1 NA CASSLRETQYF TGCGCCAGCAGCCTCAGGGAGACCCAGTACTTC
TRBJ1-1 NA TRBV4-1 TRBD1 CASSGQVNTEAFF TGCGCCAGCAGCGGACAGGTGAACACTGAAGCTTTCTTT
TRBJ1-2 NA TRBV13 TRBD1 CASSQTGQGIGGYTF TGTGCCAGCAGCCAAACGGGACAGGGGATAGGTGGCTACACCTTC
TRBJ1-6 NA TRBV6-2/TRBV6-3 NA CASSLRLQGSSSPLHF TGTGCCAGCAGCCTCCGATTGCAGGGGTCGAGTTCACCCCTCCACTTT
TRBJ2-2 NA TRBV5-5 NA CASSLDRQYTGELFF TGTGCCAGCAGCCTTGACAGGCAATACACCGGGGAGCTGTTTTTT
TRBJ1-4 NA TRBV2 NA CASSEFAGTEKLFF TGTGCCAGCAGTGAATTTGCGGGAACTGAAAAACTGTTTTTT
TRBJ2-1 once TRBV11-3 NA CASSLDQGGHNEQFF TGTGCCAGCAGCTTAGATCAGGGAGGCCATAATGAGCAGTTCTTC
TRBJ2-2 NA TRBV13 NA CASSPRGEVSILAGELFF TGTGCCAGCAGCCCCCGCGGGGAAGTATCCATATTAGCCGGGGAGCTGTTTTTT
TRBJ2-5 NA TRBV2 TRBD2 CASGIASGGYQETQYF TGTGCCAGCGGTATAGCTAGCGGGGGGTACCAAGAGACCCAGTACTTC
TRBJ1-5 NA TRBV21-1 NA CASSNRDSSAEQPQHF TGTGCCAGCAGCAACCGGGACTCATCGGCGGAACAGCCCCAGCATTTT
TRBJ1-2 NA TRBV30 NA CAWRPWLTGIANYGYTF TGTGCCTGGAGGCCTTGGCTGACAGGCATAGCTAACTATGGCTACACCTTC
TRBJ1-2 NA TRBV27 TRBD1 CASSSDRDYGYTF TGTGCCAGCAGTTCAGACAGGGACTATGGCTACACCTTC
TRBJ2-5 NA TRBV5-1 TRBD2 CASSGLAGGGETQYF TGCGCCAGCAGCGGTCTAGCGGGGGGCGGCGAGACCCAGTACTTC
TRBJ1-2 NA TRBV13 TRBD1 CASGGQGYGYTF TGTGCCAGCGGCGGACAGGGGTATGGCTACACCTTC
TRBJ1-3 NA TRBV6-5 NA CASSYSISHTIYF TGTGCCAGCAGTTACTCGATTAGCCACACCATATATTTT
TRBJ2-7 NA TRBV7-6 TRBD1 CASSLAGTGAPEQYF TGTGCCAGCAGCTTGGCCGGGACAGGGGCCCCCGAGCAGTACTTC
TRBJ2-7 many TRBV2 NA CASSTDITRYEQYF TGTGCCAGCAGTACGGACATAACTCGTTACGAGCAGTACTTC
TRBJ1-4 NA TRBV5-5 NA CASSPGDYDEKLFF TGTGCCAGCAGCCCAGGGGATTACGATGAAAAACTGTTTTTT
TRBJ1-1 NA TRBV3-1/TRBV3-2 TRBD1 CASSHSTPGTVTEAFF TGTGCCAGCAGCCATTCTACCCCCGGGACAGTCACTGAAGCTTTCTTT
TRBJ2-5 NA TRBV3-1/TRBV3-2 TRBD2 CASSQAGGMETQYF TGTGCCAGCAGCCAAGCGGGGGGAATGGAGACCCAGTACTTC
TRBJ2-1 NA TRBV6-1 NA CASSEVLATGDEQFF TGTGCCAGCAGTGAGGTATTAGCGACTGGCGATGAGCAGTTCTTC
TRBJ2-7 NA TRBV6-5 NA CASSYLGRARYEQYF TGTGCCAGCAGTTACCTAGGCAGGGCACGCTACGAGCAGTACTTC
TRBJ1-1 NA TRBV3-1/TRBV3-2 TRBD1 CASSQDPGGAFF TGTGCCAGCAGCCAAGACCCAGGGGGAGCTTTCTTT
TRBJ1-1 NA TRBV2 NA CASSARRAPDTEAFF TGTGCCAGCAGTGCTCGGAGGGCGCCGGACACTGAAGCTTTCTTT
TRBJ2-3 NA TRBV6-4 TRBD1 CASSTGTGVPDTQYF TGTGCCAGCAGTACCGGGACAGGGGTACCAGATACGCAGTATTTT
TRBJ1-4 NA TRBV4-2 NA CASSQRRGSAGKLFF TGTGCCAGCAGTCAAAGGAGGGGATCGGCAGGAAAACTGTTTTTT
TRBJ1-4 NA TRBV5-1 TRBD1 CASSLPSSGGREEKLFF TGCGCCAGCAGCTTGCCTTCATCAGGGGGCCGAGAGGAAAAACTGTTTTTT
TRBJ2-1 NA TRBV15 TRBD1 CATSVRTGGPNEQFF TGTGCCACCAGCGTTCGGACAGGGGGTCCCAATGAGCAGTTCTTC
TRBJ2-2 once TRBV24-1 TRBD1 CATSDFPTGGGTGELFF TGTGCCACCAGTGATTTCCCGACAGGGGGCGGCACCGGGGAGCTGTTTTTT
TRBJ2-1 NA TRBV29-1 TRBD2 CSVEWAGVENEQFF TGCAGCGTTGAATGGGCGGGGGTGGAGAATGAGCAGTTCTTC
TRBJ2-2 NA TRBV30 NA CAWRQKRLTGELFF TGTGCCTGGAGGCAGAAAAGATTAACCGGGGAGCTGTTTTTT
TRBJ2-2 NA TRBV3-1/TRBV3-2 TRBD1 CASSRRTGSAGELFF TGTGCCAGCAGCCGAAGGACAGGGAGCGCCGGGGAGCTGTTTTTT
TRBJ1-5 NA TRBV18 NA CASSPEGGQPQHF TGTGCCAGCTCACCAGAGGGGGGGCAGCCCCAGCATTTT
TRBJ2-7 NA TRBV27 NA CATAAGVGYEQYF TGTGCCACCGCGGCAGGGGTCGGGTACGAGCAGTACTTC
TRBJ2-1 NA TRBV10-3 TRBD2 CAISEGSGVGNEQFF TGTGCCATCAGTGAAGGTAGCGGGGTAGGAAATGAGCAGTTCTTC
TRBJ2-2 NA TRBV5-6 TRBD2 CASSRPVGLASNTGELFF TGTGCCAGCAGCCGACCAGTAGGACTAGCCTCAAACACCGGGGAGCTGTTTTTT
TRBJ2-7 NA TRBV28 TRBD1 CASSSTSPGQGVAYEQYF TGTGCCAGCAGTTCGACCTCTCCGGGACAGGGGGTGGCCTACGAGCAGTACTTC